A single sample gave rise to the 13 T cell receptor beta chains below, sequenced in a study of T cell responses to AZD1222 COVID-19 vaccine (dated by TCRdb to the early 2020s). Taken with the paper, the label for time point translates to: baseline before first vaccination. The library was produced with the immunoSEQ multiplex PCR assay. TCRdb provides this immuneACCESS table in a form limited to in-frame rearrangements. Some clones are lacking; in checked studies, under half of them reflect an unresolved V gene, and why the rest are absent is not known. The sample profile shows 130,000 to 150,000 clones; around 89% of them were found once. The ten largest clonotypes hold roughly 16% of the sample. Sample: peripheral blood, taken on day 0 of AZD1222 vaccination. The source of these receptors is an adult in good health.

The CDR3 region is CASSLGGISGTEAFF. The CDR3 DNA is TGCGCCAGCAGCTTGGGTGGGATCTCGGGCACTGAAGCTTTCTTT. The rearrangement links TRBV5-1 to TRBJ1-1; D unclear. Between the trimmed V and J ends, which lost 0 bases and 4 bases, there was a span of 13 bases. Germline assignment: CDR1 SGHRS and CDR2 YFSETQ. CDR3 length: 15 residues.

In DNA form, the CDR3 reads TGCGCCAGCAGCTTGGCCGGGGGACTAGCGGGGGGGCTCACAGATACGCAGTATTTT. It specifies CASSLAGGLAGGLTDTQYF. The chain carries TRBV5-1 and TRBJ2-3, with 16 bases identical to TRBD2. Germline V CDR1 and CDR2: SGHRS, YFSETQ. Unmatched junction bases numbered 6, after V lost 0 bases and J lost 2 bases. There are 19 residues in the CDR3.

The chain is built from TRBV5-8 and TRBJ1-1; D is unresolved. The ends were cut back, 2 bases at V and 5 bases at J, with 10 bases in the middle. This CDR3 contains 13 residues. CDR1 and CDR2 from the germline V gene are SGHTS and YDEGEE. The CDR3 loop reads CASSFGGRTEAFF. The CDR3 nucleotides read TGTGCCAGCAGCTTCGGAGGGAGGACTGAAGCTTTCTTT. Full variable domain (remainder filled in from reference TRBV5-8 and TRBJ1-1): EAGVTQSPTHLIKTRGQQATLRCSPISGHTSVYWYQQALGLGLQFLLWYDEGEERNRGNFPPRFSGRQFPNYSSELNVNALELEDSALYLCASSFGGRTEAFFGQGTRLTVV.

J is TRBJ1-6 and V is TRBV28, with 9 nucleotides matching TRBD1. V trimming: 3 bases; J trimming: 8 bases; junction bases outside the gene matches: 5. CDR1 MDHEN and CDR2 SYDVKM come from the germline V gene. The CDR3 is 15 amino acids. The CDR3 sequence: CASSLGQGGHSPLHF. CDR3 DNA sequence: TGTGCCAGCAGTTTGGGACAGGGTGGGCATTCACCCCTCCACTTT. Looking up the rest from reference TRBV28 and TRBJ1-6 gives the full variable domain: DVKVTQSSRYLVKRTGEKVFLECVQDMDHENMFWYRQDPGLGLRLIYFSYDVKMKEKGDIPEGYSVSREKKERFSLILESASTNQTSMYLCASSLGQGGHSPLHFGNGTRLTVT.

The chain carries TRBV29-1 and TRBJ1-2; the D gene is possibly TRBD1 (5 bases). The CDR3 consists of 11 residues. Looked up from germline, CDR1 is SQVTM and CDR2 is ANQGSEA. V was clipped by 5 bases and J by 8 bases, with 12 bases between them. This chain's CDR3 is CSVQGASGYTF. The CDR3 bases are TGCAGCGTTCAAGGGGCTAGCGGCTACACCTTC.

This clone was seen a few times. DNA for the CDR3: TGTGCCAGCAGCGGACAGATTACCTATGGCTACACCTTC. This sequence encodes CASSGQITYGYTF. V gene TRBV9 combines with J gene TRBJ1-2, with a weak D call TRBD1 (5 bases). CDR3 size: 13 residues. V lost 3 bases and J 4 bases, leaving 10 bases between the germline ends. Germline CDR1 SGDLS, CDR2 YYNGEE.

J is TRBJ1-1 and V is TRBV7-2, with a weak D call TRBD1 (5 bases). With 5 bases removed from V and 1 base from J, the gap between germline ends came to 11 bases. The CDR3 length is 14 residues. The germline V gene encodes CDR1 SGHTA and CDR2 FQGNSA. The CDR3 is CASSRPGGNTEAFF. CDR3 sequence (DNA): TGTGCCAGCAGCCGCCCGGGGGGGAACACTGAAGCTTTCTTT.

J is TRBJ1-5 and V is TRBV20-1; D ambiguous. Germline CDR1 reads DFQATT; CDR2 reads SNEGSKA (reference sequence). This CDR3 has 14 residues. The V gene lost 3 bases and the J gene lost 0 bases, with 9 bases spanning the gap. CDR3 nucleotide sequence: TGCAGTGCTAGTTCGGGTCTTAGCAATCAGCCCCAGCATTTT. Protein: CSASSGLSNQPQHF.

The genes are TRBV2 and TRBJ1-5; 7 nucleotides line up with TRBD1. This CDR3 comprises 14 residues. Trimming at V came to 5 bases and at J to 1 base, leaving 2 bases not matched to a gene. The germline CDR1 and CDR2 sequences are SNHLY and FYNNEI. CDR3 residues: CASSLQGSNQPQHF. In DNA form, the CDR3 reads TGTGCCAGCAGTCTACAGGGGAGCAATCAGCCCCAGCATTTT.

This sequence joins TRBV28 and TRBJ1-3; no clear D gene. Between the trimmed V and J ends, which lost 2 bases and 8 bases, there was a span of 4 bases. This CDR3 has 11 amino acids. Germline CDR1 and CDR2: MDHEN and SYDVKM. CDR3 residues: CASSLGYTIYF. CDR3 nucleotide sequence: TGTGCCAGCAGTTTAGGTTACACCATATATTTT. The full variable domain, with the rest looked up from reference TRBV28 and TRBJ1-3, is DVKVTQSSRYLVKRTGEKVFLECVQDMDHENMFWYRQDPGLGLRLIYFSYDVKMKEKGDIPEGYSVSREKKERFSLILESASTNQTSMYLCASSLGYTIYFGEGSWLTVV.

The rearrangement joins TRBV29-1 to TRBJ1-3; perhaps TRBD1 as D (5 bases). Germline V gives CDR1 SQVTM, CDR2 ANQGSEA. V lost 6 bases and J 0 bases, leaving 15 bases between the germline ends. The length of the CDR3 is 15 residues. CDR3 region: CSVSGITDSGNTIYF. CDR3 coding DNA: TGCAGCGTCTCAGGGATAACGGACTCTGGAAACACCATATATTTT.

This clone was counted once. The V and J genes are TRBV6-5 and TRBJ2-7; D gene ambiguous. The CDR3 is made up of 14 amino acids. Looked up from germline, CDR1 is MNHEY and CDR2 is SVGAGI. The V gene lost 6 bases and the J gene lost 5 bases, with 17 bases spanning the gap. The CDR3 region has the DNA TGTGCCAGCAGAAGTAACTCATTGAGGAACGAGCAGTACTTC. Protein product: CASRSNSLRNEQYF.

This sequence joins TRBV5-6 and TRBJ1-2, with D possibly TRBD1 on 5 matching bases. The CDR3 has 14 amino acids. Germline lookup yields CDR1 SGHDT and CDR2 YYEEEE. V was pared by 0 bases and J by 8 bases, with 14 bases between. This CDR3 reads CASSLEQGLRGYTF. The CDR3 DNA is TGTGCCAGCAGCTTGGAGCAGGGCTTACGCGGCTACACCTTC.